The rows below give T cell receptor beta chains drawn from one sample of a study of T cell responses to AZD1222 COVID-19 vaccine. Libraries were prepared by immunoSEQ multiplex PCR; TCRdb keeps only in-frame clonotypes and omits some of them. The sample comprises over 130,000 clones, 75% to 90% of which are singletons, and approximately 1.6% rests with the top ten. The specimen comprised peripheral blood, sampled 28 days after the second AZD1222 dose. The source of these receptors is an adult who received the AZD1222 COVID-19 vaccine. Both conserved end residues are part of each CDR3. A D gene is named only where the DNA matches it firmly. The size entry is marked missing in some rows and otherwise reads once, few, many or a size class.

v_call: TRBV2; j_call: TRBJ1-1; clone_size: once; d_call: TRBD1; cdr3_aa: CATSGQGYAEAFF; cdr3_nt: TGTGCCACTTCGGGACAGGGGTATGCTGAAGCTTTCTTT
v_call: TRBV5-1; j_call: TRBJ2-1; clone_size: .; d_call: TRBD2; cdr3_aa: CASSSGLATYNEQFF; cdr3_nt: TGCGCCAGCAGCTCGGGACTAGCAACCTACAATGAGCAGTTCTTC
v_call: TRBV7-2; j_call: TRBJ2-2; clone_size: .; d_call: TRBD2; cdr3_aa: CASSQGLAGGRNGELFF; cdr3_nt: TGTGCCAGCAGCCAAGGACTAGCGGGAGGGCGGAACGGGGAGCTGTTTTTT
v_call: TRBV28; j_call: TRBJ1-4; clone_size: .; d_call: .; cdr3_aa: CASSLSGAPKLFF; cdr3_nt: TGTGCCAGCAGTTTATCAGGGGCGCCGAAACTGTTTTTT
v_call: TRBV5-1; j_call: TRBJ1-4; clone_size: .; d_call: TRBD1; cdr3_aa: CASSLSQQGSATNEKLFF; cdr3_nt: TGCGCCAGCAGCCTTTCCCAACAGGGGAGTGCAACTAATGAAAAACTGTTTTTT
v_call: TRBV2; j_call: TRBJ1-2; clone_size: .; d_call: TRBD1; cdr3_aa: CASSDQGAGGYTF; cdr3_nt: TGTGCCAGCAGTGATCAGGGGGCGGGAGGCTACACCTTC
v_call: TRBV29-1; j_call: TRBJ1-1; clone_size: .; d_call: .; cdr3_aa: CSAGEGLNAEAFF; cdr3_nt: TGCAGTGCTGGCGAGGGCCTCAACGCTGAAGCTTTCTTT
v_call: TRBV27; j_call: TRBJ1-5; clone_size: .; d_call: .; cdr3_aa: CATSRVINQPQHF; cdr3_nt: TGTGCCACCTCCCGGGTCATCAATCAGCCCCAGCATTTT
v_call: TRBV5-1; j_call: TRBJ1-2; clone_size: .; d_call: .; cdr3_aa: CASSLDGYGYTF; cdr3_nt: TGCGCCAGCAGCCTGGACGGGTATGGCTACACCTTC
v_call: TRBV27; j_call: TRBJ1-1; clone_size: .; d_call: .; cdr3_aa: CASSLGHRDTEAFF; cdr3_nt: TGTGCCAGCAGTTTAGGACACAGAGACACTGAAGCTTTCTTT
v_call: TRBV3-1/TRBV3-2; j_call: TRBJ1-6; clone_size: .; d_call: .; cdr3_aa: CASSLQGGVSPLHF; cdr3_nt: TGTGCCAGCAGCCTACAGGGTGGGGTTTCACCCCTCCACTTT
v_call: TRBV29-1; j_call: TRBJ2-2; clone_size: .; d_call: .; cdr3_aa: CSVGGHLNTGELFF; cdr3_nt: TGCAGCGTAGGGGGACACCTGAACACCGGGGAGCTGTTTTTT